One and the same sample provided the 22 T cell receptor beta chains below, sequenced in a study of CD8+CD57+ T cells in acquired aplastic anemia. The template used for profiling TCR beta VDJ and CDR3 was genomic DNA. TCRdb recomputed calls from the reads with MiXCR, one row per CDR3 protein. Of 200,000 to 250,000 distinct CDR3 sequences detected, roughly 35% appear once; the ten largest clones hold 1% to 1.3%. Input material: sorted CD4+, CD8+, or CD8+CD57+ T cells (not recorded which) from PBMCs. The receptors derive from a human donor in good health, serving as a control.

The sample holds a few counts of this clonotype. A clone one base away is much larger, so this may be a read error. The rearrangement joins TRBV7-3 to TRBJ2-3, with D perhaps matching TRBD1 (5 bases). Trimming stripped 2 bases from V and 0 bases from J, with 9 bases between. The germline CDR1 and CDR2 sequences are SGHTA and FQGTGA. This CDR3 region has 15 residues. CDR3 amino acids: CASSLDQGSTDTQYF. CDR3 nucleotide sequence: TGTGCCAGCAGCTTAGATCAGGGTAGCACAGATACGCAGTATTTT.

The chain joins TRBV7-2 to TRBJ1-1; D is perhaps TRBD1 (5 bases). This CDR3 spans 14 amino acids. CDR1 is SGHTA, CDR2 FQGNSA, per germline. Deletions cut 5 bases from V and 9 bases from J, with 19 bases between. The CDR3 nucleotides read TGTGCCAGCAGCCCGCCCGGGAGGACACCAAAAGCTTTCTTT. It codes for CASSPPGRTPKAFF.

Only a few counts were recorded for this clonotype. The gene calls are TRBV4-2 and TRBJ2-3, with D maybe TRBD1 (7 bases). V was shortened by 3 bases and J by 0 bases, with 13 bases between the two germline ends. The germline CDR1 and CDR2 sequences are LGHNA and YNFKEQ. CDR3 length: 16 residues. CDR3 nucleotide sequence: TGTGCCAGCAGCCACTCACAGGGGACTAGCACAGATACGCAGTATTTT. Translated, it gives CASSHSQGTSTDTQYF.

This clonotype was observed a handful of times. Possible read error: a much larger clone is one base away. The CDR3 is CSVGPYVDTEAFF. The CDR3 bases are TGCAGCGTTGGCCCCTATGTGGACACTGAAGCTTTCTTT. This rearrangement joins TRBV29-1 to TRBJ1-1; D is undetermined. The V end was cut by 4 bases, the J end by 3 bases, with 12 bases between. Germline CDR1 is SQVTM and CDR2 is ANQGSEA. The length of the CDR3 is 13 residues.

This clonotype was counted only a few times. The chain joins TRBV20-1 to TRBJ1-3; possible D gene TRBD1, 5 bases. V was shortened by 2 bases and J by 8 bases, with 13 bases between the two germline ends. There are 13 residues in the CDR3. The germline V gene has CDR1 DFQATT and CDR2 SNEGSKA (reference sequence). The CDR3 bases are TGCAGTGCTAGATACCAGGGTAGAGACACCATATATTTT. It yields the protein CSARYQGRDTIYF.

This clonotype has a handful of counts. This chain links TRBV3-1 with TRBJ2-7; possible D gene TRBD1, 6 bases. The CDR3 contains 16 residues. The V and J ends lost 3 bases and 0 bases respectively, with 15 bases between them. Germline CDR1 and CDR2: LGHDT and YNNKEL (reference sequence). This chain's CDR3 is CASSHAGQRSSYEQYF. As DNA, the CDR3 is TGTGCCAGCAGCCATGCCGGACAGCGCAGCTCCTACGAGCAGTACTTC.

In this sample, this clonotype turned up many times. The rearrangement uses TRBV2 and TRBJ1-6; D is possibly TRBD1 (5 bases). Trimming shortened V by 6 bases and J by 6 bases, and 15 bases separated the two germline ends. CDR3 size: 15 residues. Looked up from germline, CDR1 is SNHLY and CDR2 is FYNNEI. The CDR3 spells CASSGAAAVNSPLHF. Here the CDR3 DNA reads TGTGCCAGCAGCGGGGCCGCGGCAGTTAATTCACCCCTCCACTTT.

This clonotype was recorded many times. The genes are TRBV24-1 and TRBJ1-1; D might be TRBD1 (6 bases). The CDR3 is 15 residues long. Germline-derived CDR1 and CDR2 are KGHDR and SFDVKD. V gave up 6 bases and J gave up 3 bases, with 16 bases separating them. The CDR3 DNA reads TGTGCCACCAGTCCAAGGGGGGGCGTTGACACTGAAGCTTTCTTT. It encodes CATSPRGGVDTEAFF.

This clonotype has a count of ten or more. The chain couples TRBV20-1 to TRBJ2-7; the match to TRBD2 covers 15 bases. The CDR3 sequence is 14 residues long. J gave up 3 bases and V 4 bases, and 1 base lay outside the gene matches. Germline values: CDR1 DFQATT, CDR2 SNEGSKA (reference sequence). The CDR3 spells CSAMGLAGGYEQYF. CDR3 bases: TGCAGTGCTATGGGACTAGCGGGGGGCTACGAGCAGTACTTC.

In its sample, this clonotype was seen a few times. The rearrangement joins TRBV5-5 to TRBJ2-1; D ambiguous. Germline CDR1 and CDR2: SGHKS and YYEKEE (reference sequence). Trimming removed 0 bases from V and 5 bases from J, with 6 bases in between. This CDR3 is built from 13 residues. CDR3 protein: CASSLARDNEQFF. The CDR3, as DNA: TGTGCCAGCAGCTTGGCCCGGGACAATGAGCAGTTCTTC.

This clonotype appeared many times. This sequence joins TRBV29-1 and TRBJ1-4; perhaps TRBD1 as D (5 bases). CDR1 SQVTM and CDR2 ANQGSEA come from the germline V gene. The ends were cut back, 0 bases at V and 10 bases at J, with 15 bases in the middle. The CDR3 runs to 14 residues. DNA of the CDR3: TGCAGCGTTGAAGATTTTGGGCCGGGGGGAAAACTGTTTTTT. Protein: CSVEDFGPGGKLFF.

The chain has TRBV29-1 and TRBJ2-2; D is ambiguous. Trimming pared 6 bases from V and 6 bases from J, leaving 8 bases between. CDR3 length equals 11 residues. Germline lookup yields CDR1 SQVTM and CDR2 ANQGSEA. The CDR3: CSVLMSGELFF. In DNA, the CDR3 is TGCAGCGTCCTAATGTCCGGGGAGCTGTTTTTT.

The rearrangement uses TRBV7-6 and TRBJ2-7, with D perhaps matching TRBD2 (6 bases). Germline V gene lookup returns CDR1 SGHVS and CDR2 FNYEAQ. V was pared by 4 bases and J by 0 bases, with 13 bases between. The CDR3 contains 15 residues. CDR3: CASSYVRDSSYEQYF. Here the CDR3 DNA reads TGTGCCAGCAGCTACGTACGGGACTCCTCCTACGAGCAGTACTTC. Based on the CDR3 plus reference TRBV7-6 and TRBJ2-7, the full variable domain is GAGVSQSPRYKVTKRGQDVALRCDPISGHVSLYWYRQALGQGPEFLTYFNYEAQQDKSGLPNDRFSAERPEGSISTLTIQRTEQRDSAMYRCASSYVRDSSYEQYFGPGTRLTVT.

With regard to this clonotype: Just one base apart from a much larger clone, this may be a read error. The chain couples TRBV20-1 to TRBJ2-7; D is unresolved. Germline values: CDR1 DFQATT, CDR2 SNEGSKA (reference sequence). The CDR3 length is 12 residues. V lost 3 bases, J lost 2 bases, and 8 bases lay in between. The chain's CDR3 is CSASFPAYEQYF. CDR3 bases: TGCAGTGCTAGTTTCCCAGCCTACGAGCAGTACTTC.

Many counts were recorded for this clonotype. The CDR3 DNA follows: TGCAGTGCTAGAGATCTGGATACAGGGTATAACTATGGCTACACCTTC. Its translation is CSARDLDTGYNYGYTF. The chain carries TRBV20-1 and TRBJ1-2; D is perhaps TRBD1 (6 bases). CDR1 DFQATT and CDR2 SNEGSKA come from the germline V gene (reference sequence). The V and J ends lost 0 bases and 1 base respectively, with 15 bases between them. The CDR3 contains 16 residues.

Details on this clonotype: This may arise from a read error, as a much more abundant clone is one base away. The J gene is TRBJ2-3, the V gene TRBV11-1; no clear D gene. The V gene's germline CDR1 is SGHAT and CDR2 FQDESV (reference sequence). This CDR3 spans 15 amino acids. The CDR3 loop is CAGSLGQTSTDTQYF. Here the CDR3 DNA reads TGTGCCGGCAGCTTAGGGCAGACCTCGACAGATACGCAGTATTTT.

About this clonotype itself: Germline is not matched at one junction end, which may reflect a read error. For the CDR3, the DNA is TGTGTCACCAGCGAAGGGTACAGGGATAGCACTGAAGCTTTCTTT. Its translation is CVTSEGYRDSTEAFF. This chain joins TRBV15 and TRBJ1-1; a possible D gene is TRBD1 (6 bases). The CDR3 consists of 15 residues. From germline, CDR1 is LNHNV and CDR2 YYDKDF (reference sequence).

The V gene is TRBV10-3, the J gene TRBJ2-1; tentatively, D is TRBD2 (5 bases). Germline V gives CDR1 ENHRY, CDR2 SYGVKD. The CDR3 consists of 12 residues. The germline V and J ends were trimmed by 10 bases and 5 bases, with 12 bases remaining between them. CDR3 amino acids: CASERRNNEQFF. Written as DNA, the CDR3 is TGTGCCAGCGAGAGGAGGAACAATGAGCAGTTCTTC.

V gene TRBV15 combines with J gene TRBJ2-7; weak D call: TRBD1 (6 bases). There are 16 residues in the CDR3. Germline assignment: CDR1 LNHNV and CDR2 YYDKDF (reference sequence). V lost 0 bases and J 2 bases, leaving 14 bases between the germline ends. The CDR3 loop reads CATSRDTDSRAYEQYF. The CDR3 nucleotides are TGTGCCACCAGCAGAGATACGGACAGCAGGGCCTACGAGCAGTACTTC.

This clonotype was observed at least ten times. The rearrangement uses TRBV5-1 and TRBJ2-7; 11 bases are a match to TRBD2. Losses at the gene ends were 4 bases for V and 6 bases for J; bases not matched to a gene: 12. The CDR3 spans 16 residues. The germline gives CDR1 SGHRS, CDR2 YFSETQ. The CDR3 loop reads CASSPLASGRTSEQYF. CDR3 in DNA: TGCGCCAGCAGCCCCCTCGCTAGCGGGAGGACCTCCGAGCAGTACTTC.

For this clonotype: This clone may be a read error of a much larger clone one base away. The rearrangement links TRBV20-1 to TRBJ2-1; 12 bases map to TRBD1. Trimming at V came to 4 bases and at J to 9 bases, leaving 10 bases not matched to a gene. CDR3 length equals 15 residues. CDR1 and CDR2 (germline): DFQATT, SNEGSKA (reference sequence). As DNA, the CDR3 is TGCAGTGCTATATCGGGGACAGGGGGCTTCAGTGAGCAGTTCTTC. Its translation: CSAISGTGGFSEQFF.

The sample holds many counts of this clonotype. V and J are TRBV3-1 and TRBJ2-7, with TRBD1 as a possible D gene (5 bases). CDR3 length: 12 residues. Germline CDR1 is LGHDT and CDR2 is YNNKEL (reference sequence). V lost 3 bases and J lost 6, with 9 bases in between. CDR3 in amino acids: CASSHSRVEQYF. The CDR3 DNA reads TGTGCCAGCAGCCATAGCAGGGTCGAGCAGTACTTC.